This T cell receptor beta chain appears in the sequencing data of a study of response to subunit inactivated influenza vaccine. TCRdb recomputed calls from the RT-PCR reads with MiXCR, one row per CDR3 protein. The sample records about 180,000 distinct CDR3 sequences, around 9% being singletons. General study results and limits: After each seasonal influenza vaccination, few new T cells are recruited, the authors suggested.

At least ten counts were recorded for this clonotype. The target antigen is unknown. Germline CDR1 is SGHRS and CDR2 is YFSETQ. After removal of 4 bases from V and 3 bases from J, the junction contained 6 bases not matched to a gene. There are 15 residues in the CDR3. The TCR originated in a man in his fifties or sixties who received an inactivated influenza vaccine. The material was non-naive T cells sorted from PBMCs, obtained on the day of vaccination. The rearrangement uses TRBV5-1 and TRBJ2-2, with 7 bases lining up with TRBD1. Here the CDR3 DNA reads TGCGCCAGCAGCGCGACAGGGCAGCACACCGGGGAGCTGTTTTTT. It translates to CASSATGQHTGELFF.